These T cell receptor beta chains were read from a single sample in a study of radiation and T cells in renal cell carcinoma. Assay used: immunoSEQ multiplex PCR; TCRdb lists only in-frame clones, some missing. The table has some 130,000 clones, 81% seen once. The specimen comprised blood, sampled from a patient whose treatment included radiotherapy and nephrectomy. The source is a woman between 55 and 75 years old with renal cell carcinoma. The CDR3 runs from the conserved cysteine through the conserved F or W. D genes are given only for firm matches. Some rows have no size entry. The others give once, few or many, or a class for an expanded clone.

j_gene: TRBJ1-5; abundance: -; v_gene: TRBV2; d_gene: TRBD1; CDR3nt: TGTGCCAGCAGACCGGGACAGGGGAAACAGCCCCAGCATTTT; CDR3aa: CASRPGQGKQPQHF
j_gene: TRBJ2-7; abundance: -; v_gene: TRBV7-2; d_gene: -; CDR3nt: TGTGCCAGCAGCTCCGGGAGCCCCCCCTACGAGCAGTACTTC; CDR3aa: CASSSGSPPYEQYF
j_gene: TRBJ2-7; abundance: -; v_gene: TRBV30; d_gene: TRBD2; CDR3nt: TGTGCCTGGAGTGTACGCCTAGCGGTGGCAGGGGAGCAGTACTTC; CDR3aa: CAWSVRLAVAGEQYF
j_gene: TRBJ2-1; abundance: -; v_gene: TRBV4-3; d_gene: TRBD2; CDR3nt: TGCGCCAGCAGCCAAGTGAGGGGAGGGCCGGGTGAGCAGTTCTTC; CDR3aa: CASSQVRGGPGEQFF
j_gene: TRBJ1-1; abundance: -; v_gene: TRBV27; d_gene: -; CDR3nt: TGTGCCAGCAGTTTATCGAAATCGACTGAAGCTTTCTTT; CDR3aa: CASSLSKSTEAFF
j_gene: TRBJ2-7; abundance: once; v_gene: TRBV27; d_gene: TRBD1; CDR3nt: TGTGCCAGCAGCTGGACAGGGTTCAACGAGCAGTACTTC; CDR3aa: CASSWTGFNEQYF
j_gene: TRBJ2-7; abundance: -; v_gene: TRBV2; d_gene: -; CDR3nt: TGTGCCAGCAGGGGTACAGGAATCCGACAATACGAGCAGTACTTC; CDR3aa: CASRGTGIRQYEQYF
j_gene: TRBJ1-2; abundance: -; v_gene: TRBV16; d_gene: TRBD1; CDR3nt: TGTGCCAGCAGCCGACTGACAGGGAGTAAAGTCTATGGCTACACCTTC; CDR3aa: CASSRLTGSKVYGYTF
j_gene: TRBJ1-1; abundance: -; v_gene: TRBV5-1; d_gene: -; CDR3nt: TGCGCCAGCAGGTGGACAGCGGGTGAAGCTTTCTTT; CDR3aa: CASRWTAGEAFF
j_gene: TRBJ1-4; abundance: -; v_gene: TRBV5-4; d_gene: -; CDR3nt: TGTGCCAGCAGCTTCGGGGGGCGAAGGGATGAAAAACTGTTTTTT; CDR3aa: CASSFGGRRDEKLFF
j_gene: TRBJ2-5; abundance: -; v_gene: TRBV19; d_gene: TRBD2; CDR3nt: TGTGCCAGTAGTATGGGGACTAGCGGGGGAACGGAGACCCAGTACTTC; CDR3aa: CASSMGTSGGTETQYF
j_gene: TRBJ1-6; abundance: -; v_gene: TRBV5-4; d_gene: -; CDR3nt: TGTGCCAGCAGCTCCGGGGGGTTCTATAATTCACCCCTCCACTTT; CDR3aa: CASSSGGFYNSPLHF
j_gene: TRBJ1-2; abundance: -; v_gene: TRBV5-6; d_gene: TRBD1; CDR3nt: TGTGCCAGCAGCCCCGACAGGGTATTAAACTATGGCTACACCTTC; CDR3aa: CASSPDRVLNYGYTF
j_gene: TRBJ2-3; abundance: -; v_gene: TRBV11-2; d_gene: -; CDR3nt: TGTGCCAGCAGCTCCTTCGAGGATACGCAGTATTTT; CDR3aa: CASSSFEDTQYF
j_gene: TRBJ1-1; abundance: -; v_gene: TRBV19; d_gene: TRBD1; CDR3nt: TGTGCCAGTAGTATAGCCGGGACAGGGGGGACTGAAGCTTTCTTT; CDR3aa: CASSIAGTGGTEAFF
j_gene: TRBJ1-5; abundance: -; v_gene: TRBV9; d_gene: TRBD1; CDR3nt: TGTGCCAGCAGCCCATCAGGACAGGCTGATCAGCCCCAGCATTTT; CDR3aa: CASSPSGQADQPQHF
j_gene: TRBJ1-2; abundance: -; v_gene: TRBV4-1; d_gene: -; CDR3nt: TGCGCCAGCAGCCCTGGCCCCTCCGGCTATGGCTACACCTTC; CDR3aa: CASSPGPSGYGYTF
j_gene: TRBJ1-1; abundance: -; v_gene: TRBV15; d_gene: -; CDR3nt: TGTGCCACCAGCAGAGATAGGAGGGCAGTGAACACTGAAGCTTTCTTT; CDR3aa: CATSRDRRAVNTEAFF
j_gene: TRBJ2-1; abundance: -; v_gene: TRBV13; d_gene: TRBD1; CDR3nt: TGTGCCAGCAACCGACCGGGACAGGGGGCGCGAAATGAGCAGTTCTTC; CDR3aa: CASNRPGQGARNEQFF
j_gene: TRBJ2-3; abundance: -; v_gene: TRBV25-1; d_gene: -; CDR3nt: TGTGCCACCCAGCTGAATACGCAGTATTTT; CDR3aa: CATQLNTQYF
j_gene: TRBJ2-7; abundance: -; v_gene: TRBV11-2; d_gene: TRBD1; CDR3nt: TGTGCCAGCAGCTACAACCGGGACAGCTGGTCCTACGAGCAGTACTTC; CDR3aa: CASSYNRDSWSYEQYF
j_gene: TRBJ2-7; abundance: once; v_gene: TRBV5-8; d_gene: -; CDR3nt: TGTGCCAGCAGAGTTAGCGGACTTCGGGTTTGGGAGTACTTC; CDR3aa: CASRVSGLRVWEYF
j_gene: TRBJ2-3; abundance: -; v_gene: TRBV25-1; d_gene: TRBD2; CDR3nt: TGTGCCAGCAGTAACGGGAGGGCCGCGGATACGCAGTATTTT; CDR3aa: CASSNGRAADTQYF
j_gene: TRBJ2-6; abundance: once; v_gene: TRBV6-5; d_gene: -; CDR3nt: TGTGCCAGCAGTTATTCGGGGGCTGGGGCCAACGTCCTGACTTTC; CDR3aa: CASSYSGAGANVLTF
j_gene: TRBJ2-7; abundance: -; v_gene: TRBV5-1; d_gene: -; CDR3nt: TGCGCCAGCAGCACTTTTCCAGGGAGGAGCTCCTACGAGCAGTACTTC; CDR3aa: CASSTFPGRSSYEQYF
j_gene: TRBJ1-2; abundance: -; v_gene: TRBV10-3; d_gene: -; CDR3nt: TGTGCCACCGGCGGGGGTTCTAACTATGGCTACACCTTC; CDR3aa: CATGGGSNYGYTF
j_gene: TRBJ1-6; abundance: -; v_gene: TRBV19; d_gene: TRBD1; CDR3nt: TGTGCCAGTAGTATCGACAGGGGAACGGAAAATTCACCCCTCCACTTT; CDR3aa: CASSIDRGTENSPLHF
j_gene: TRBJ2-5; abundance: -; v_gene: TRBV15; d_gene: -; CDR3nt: TGTGCCACCAGCAGAGATGCCTCCGAGACCCAGTACTTC; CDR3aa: CATSRDASETQYF
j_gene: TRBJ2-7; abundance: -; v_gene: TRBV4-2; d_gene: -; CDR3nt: TGTGCCAGCAGCCAAGTGGGGTACGAGCAGTACTTC; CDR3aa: CASSQVGYEQYF
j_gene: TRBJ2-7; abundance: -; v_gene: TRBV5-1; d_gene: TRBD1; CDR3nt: TGCGCCAGCAGCAACCGGGACAGCCCCTACGAGCAGTACTTC; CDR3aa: CASSNRDSPYEQYF
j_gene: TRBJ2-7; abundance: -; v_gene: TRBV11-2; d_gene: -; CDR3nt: TGTGCCAGCAGCTTAGGGGCACGGACGGAACTCTCCTACGAGCAGTACTTC; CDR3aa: CASSLGARTELSYEQYF
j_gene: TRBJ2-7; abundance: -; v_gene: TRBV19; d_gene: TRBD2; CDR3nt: TGTGCCAGTAGTATTGGACTAGCGGGAGGGGTAGAAGAGCAGTACTTC; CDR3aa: CASSIGLAGGVEEQYF
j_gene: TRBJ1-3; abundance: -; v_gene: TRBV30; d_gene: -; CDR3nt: TGTGCCTGGAGCCCCCGACGGGGGGGACCAAACGGAAACACCATATATTTT; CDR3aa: CAWSPRRGGPNGNTIYF
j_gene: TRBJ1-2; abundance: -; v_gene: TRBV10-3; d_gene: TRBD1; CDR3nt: TGTGCCATCAGGCTAGACAGGGATGGGGGCTACACCTTC; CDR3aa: CAIRLDRDGGYTF
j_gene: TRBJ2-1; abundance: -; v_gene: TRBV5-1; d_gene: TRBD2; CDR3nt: TGCGCCAGCAGCTTGGGGGCGGGAGCAACCTACAATGAGCAGTTCTTC; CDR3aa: CASSLGAGATYNEQFF
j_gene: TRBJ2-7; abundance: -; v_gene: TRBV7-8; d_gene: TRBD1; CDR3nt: TGTGCCAGCAGCCTAGGGACAGGGGCCTACGAGCAGTACTTC; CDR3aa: CASSLGTGAYEQYF
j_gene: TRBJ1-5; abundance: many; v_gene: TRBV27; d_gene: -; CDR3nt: TGTGCCAGCAGTTTAAAAGGGGGAGGCAATCAGCCCCAGCATTTT; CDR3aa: CASSLKGGGNQPQHF
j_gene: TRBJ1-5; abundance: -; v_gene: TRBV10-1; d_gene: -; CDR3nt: TGCGCCAGCAGTGGGGTGGGCGGCAATCAGCCCCAGCATTTT; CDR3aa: CASSGVGGNQPQHF
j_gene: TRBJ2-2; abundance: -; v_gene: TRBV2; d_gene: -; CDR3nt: TGTGCCAGCCTGGGGCAGGGGATAACATGGGCCGGGGAGCTGTTTTTT; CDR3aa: CASLGQGITWAGELFF
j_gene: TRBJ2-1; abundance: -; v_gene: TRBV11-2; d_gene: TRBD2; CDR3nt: TGTGCCAGCAGCCCCACCCGGAGTTTTAGCGGGGGGGCCAATGAGCAGTTCTTC; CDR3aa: CASSPTRSFSGGANEQFF
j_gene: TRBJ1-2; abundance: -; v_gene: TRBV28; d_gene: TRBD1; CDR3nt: TGTGCCAGCAGATACCTCCGGGACAGGGGGAACAATGGCTACACCTTC; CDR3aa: CASRYLRDRGNNGYTF
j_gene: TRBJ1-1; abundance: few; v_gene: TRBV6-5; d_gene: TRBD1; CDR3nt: TGTGCCAGCAGTGGGGACAGGGACACTGAAGCTTTCTTT; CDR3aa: CASSGDRDTEAFF
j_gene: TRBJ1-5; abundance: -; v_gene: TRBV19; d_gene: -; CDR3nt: TGTGCCAGTAGTATCGGGCTCAGGCAGCCCCAGCATTTT; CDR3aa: CASSIGLRQPQHF
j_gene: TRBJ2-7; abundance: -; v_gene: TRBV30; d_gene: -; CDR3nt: TGTGCCTGGACCCCTGGGGGGGGGCTATGGTACGAGCAGTACTTC; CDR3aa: CAWTPGGGLWYEQYF
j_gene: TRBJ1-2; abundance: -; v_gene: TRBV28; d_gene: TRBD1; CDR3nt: TGTGCCAGCAGCACCCCGGGACAGGGGTCGTACTATGGCTACACCTTC; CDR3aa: CASSTPGQGSYYGYTF
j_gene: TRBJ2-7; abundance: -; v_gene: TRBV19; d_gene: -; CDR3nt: TGTGCCAGTAGCCCACAGGGAATCGCGTACGAGCAGTACTTC; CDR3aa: CASSPQGIAYEQYF
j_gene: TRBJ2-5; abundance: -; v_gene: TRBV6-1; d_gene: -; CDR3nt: TGTGCCAGCAGTGGGACTACGCGGAAAGAGACCCAGTACTTC; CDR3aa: CASSGTTRKETQYF
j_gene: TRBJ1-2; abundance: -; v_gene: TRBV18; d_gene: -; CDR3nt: TGTGCCAGCTCACCACCAGGGGCCTATGGCTACACCTTC; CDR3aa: CASSPPGAYGYTF
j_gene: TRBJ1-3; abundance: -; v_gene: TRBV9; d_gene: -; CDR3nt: TGTGCCAGCAGCGGTACAGTCTCTGGAAACACCATATATTTT; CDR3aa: CASSGTVSGNTIYF
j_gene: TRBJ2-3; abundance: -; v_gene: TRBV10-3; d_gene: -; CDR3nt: TGTGCCATCAGTGAGCGGGGAAGCGGATTGGGGTCGGGTACGCAGTATTTT; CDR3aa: CAISERGSGLGSGTQYF
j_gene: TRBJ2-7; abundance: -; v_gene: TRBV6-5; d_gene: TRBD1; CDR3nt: TGTGCCAGCAGAGGACAGGCGAGCTCCTACGAGCAGTACTTC; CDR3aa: CASRGQASSYEQYF